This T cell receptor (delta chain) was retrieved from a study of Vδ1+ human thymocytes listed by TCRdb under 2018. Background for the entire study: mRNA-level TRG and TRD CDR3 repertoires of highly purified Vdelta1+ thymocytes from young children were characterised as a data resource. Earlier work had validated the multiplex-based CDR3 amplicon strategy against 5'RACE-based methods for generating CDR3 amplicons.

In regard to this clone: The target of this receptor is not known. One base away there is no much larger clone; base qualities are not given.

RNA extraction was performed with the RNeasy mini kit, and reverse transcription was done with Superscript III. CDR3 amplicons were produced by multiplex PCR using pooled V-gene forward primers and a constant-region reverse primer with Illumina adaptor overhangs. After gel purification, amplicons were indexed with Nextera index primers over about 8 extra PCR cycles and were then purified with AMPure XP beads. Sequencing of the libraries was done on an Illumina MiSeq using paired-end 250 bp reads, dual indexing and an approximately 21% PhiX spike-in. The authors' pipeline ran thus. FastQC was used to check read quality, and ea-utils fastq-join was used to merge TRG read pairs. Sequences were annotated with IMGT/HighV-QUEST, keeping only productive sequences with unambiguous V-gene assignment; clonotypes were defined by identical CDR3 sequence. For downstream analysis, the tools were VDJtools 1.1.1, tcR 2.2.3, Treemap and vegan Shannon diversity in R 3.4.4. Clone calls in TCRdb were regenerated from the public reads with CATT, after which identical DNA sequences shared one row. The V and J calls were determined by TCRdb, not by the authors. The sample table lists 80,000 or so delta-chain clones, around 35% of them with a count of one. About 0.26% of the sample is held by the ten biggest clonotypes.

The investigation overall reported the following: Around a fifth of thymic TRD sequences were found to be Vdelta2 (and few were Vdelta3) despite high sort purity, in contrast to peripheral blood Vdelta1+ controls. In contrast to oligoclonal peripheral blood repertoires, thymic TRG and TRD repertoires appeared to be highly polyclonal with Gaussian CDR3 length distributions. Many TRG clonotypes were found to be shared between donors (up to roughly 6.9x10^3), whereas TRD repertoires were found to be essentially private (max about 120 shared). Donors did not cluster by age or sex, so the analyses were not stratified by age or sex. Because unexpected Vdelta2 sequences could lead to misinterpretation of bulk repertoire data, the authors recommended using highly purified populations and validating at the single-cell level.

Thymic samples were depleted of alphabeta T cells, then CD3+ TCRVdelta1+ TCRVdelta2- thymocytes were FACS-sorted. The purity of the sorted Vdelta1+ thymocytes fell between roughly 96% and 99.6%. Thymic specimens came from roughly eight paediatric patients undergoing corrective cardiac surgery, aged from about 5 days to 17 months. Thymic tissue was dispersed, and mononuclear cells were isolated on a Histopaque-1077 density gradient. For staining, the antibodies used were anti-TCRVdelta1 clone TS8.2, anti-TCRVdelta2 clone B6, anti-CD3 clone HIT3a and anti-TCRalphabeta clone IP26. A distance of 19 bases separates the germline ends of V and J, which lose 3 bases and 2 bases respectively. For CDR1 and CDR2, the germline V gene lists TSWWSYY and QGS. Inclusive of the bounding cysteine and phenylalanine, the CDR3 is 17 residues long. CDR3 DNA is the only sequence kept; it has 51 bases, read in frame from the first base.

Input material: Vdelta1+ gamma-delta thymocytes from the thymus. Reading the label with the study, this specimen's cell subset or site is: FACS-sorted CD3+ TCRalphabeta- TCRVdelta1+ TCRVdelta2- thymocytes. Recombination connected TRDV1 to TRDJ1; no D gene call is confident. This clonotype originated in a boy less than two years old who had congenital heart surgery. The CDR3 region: CALGEGVSPIPTDKLIF. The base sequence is TGTGCTCTTGGGGAGGGAGTCAGTCCCATCCCAACCGATAAACTCATCTTT.